The clone carrying this T cell receptor beta chain showed up just a few times. Profiled with immunoSEQ multiplex PCR; TCRdb holds only in-frame clones, not every one. The table has tens of thousands of clones, 88% seen once. CDR1 and CDR2 (germline): LGHNT, FRNRAP. The CDR3 has 20 amino acids. Unmatched junction bases numbered 15, after V lost 0 bases and J lost 0 bases. The data are from a study of T cell changes during pregnancy in multiple sclerosis. This chain joins TRBV12-5 and TRBJ1-1, with TRBD1 matching 8 bases. This material consisted of CD4+ T cells from peripheral blood mononuclear cells, taken in the first trimester of pregnancy. This sequence originates from a female donor with multiple sclerosis, enrolled in a pregnancy study. The CDR3 coding sequence is TGTGCTAGTGGTTTGGTAATCCGCCAGGGGGCGCGCGGGGTGAACACTGAAGCTTTCTTT. Translated: CASGLVIRQGARGVNTEAFF.